The next 18 T cell receptor beta chains were all read from a single sample in a study of control samples from healthy donors and cancer patients. Assay: immunoSEQ multiplex PCR; the TCRdb copy retains only in-frame clones and omits some. The sample shows some 76,000 clones, about 89% of them seen only once. Material for sequencing was PBMCs. The receptor set was obtained from a woman between 50 and 59 years old with colorectal cancer.

This clone has a handful of counts. The V call is TRBV19, the J call TRBJ2-5, with D tentatively TRBD2 (6 bases). V lost 5 bases and J lost 2, with 9 bases in between. The germline gives CDR1 LNHDA, CDR2 SQIVND (reference sequence). The CDR3 runs to 13 residues. The CDR3 here is CASSSGLQETQYF. In DNA form, the CDR3 reads TGTGCCAGTAGTTCGGGACTTCAAGAGACCCAGTACTTC.

This clone was detected only a few times. V is TRBV18 and J is TRBJ1-5, with TRBD1 matching over 8 bases. This CDR3 spans 15 amino acids. V lost 6 bases to trimming and J lost 7 bases; unmatched junction nucleotides: 11. Germline V lookup: CDR1 KGHSH, CDR2 LQKENI. CDR3 in DNA: TGTGCCAGCTCTCCCGGACAGGGTGGGAACCAGCCCCAGCATTTT. Translation gives CASSPGQGGNQPQHF.

The V call is TRBV4-2, the J call TRBJ1-5; the D is unclear. The CDR3 totals 13 residues. Germline loops: CDR1 LGHNA, CDR2 YNFKEQ. V lost 3 bases and J lost 5, with 8 bases in between. Here the CDR3 DNA reads TGTGCCAGCAGCCAGGAAAAATATCAGCCCCAGCATTTT. Its translation: CASSQEKYQPQHF.

This chain joins TRBV7-2 and TRBJ1-2; D is perhaps TRBD1 (5 bases). V shed 1 base and J shed 3 bases, with 15 bases lying between them. This CDR3 spans 16 amino acids. CDR1 and CDR2 (germline): SGHTA, FQGNSA. This chain's CDR3 is CASSLDGAGTYYGYTF. As DNA, the CDR3 is TGTGCCAGCAGCTTAGACGGGGCGGGCACCTACTATGGCTACACCTTC.

The rearrangement joins TRBV5-4 to TRBJ1-6; 8 nucleotides match TRBD1. The CDR3 contains 15 residues. Germline lookup yields CDR1 SGHNT and CDR2 YYREEE (reference sequence). V was clipped by 0 bases and J by 10 bases; unmatched bases: 6. The chain's CDR3 is CASSLDGTGGSPLHF. In nucleotides, the CDR3 is TGTGCCAGCAGCTTGGACGGGACAGGCGGATCACCCCTCCACTTT. The complete variable domain, with remaining parts taken from reference TRBV5-4 and TRBJ1-6, reads ETGVTQSPTHLIKTRGQQVTLRCSSQSGHNTVSWYQQALGQGPQFIFQYYREEENGRGNFPPRFSGLQFPNYSSELNVNALELDDSALYLCASSLDGTGGSPLHFGNGTRLTVT.

This chain connects TRBV2 to TRBJ1-2; TRBD1 might be the D (5 bases). CDR1 is SNHLY, CDR2 FYNNEI, per germline. The germline V and J ends were trimmed by 7 bases and 0 bases, with 12 bases remaining between them. The CDR3 is 14 residues long. The CDR3 here is CASMTIGANYGYTF. CDR3 DNA sequence: TGTGCCAGCATGACGATAGGGGCTAACTATGGCTACACCTTC. Together with reference TRBV2 and TRBJ1-2, the CDR3 gives the full variable domain: EPEVTQTPSHQVTQMGQEVILRCVPISNHLYFYWYRQILGQKVEFLVSFYNNEISEKSEIFDDQFSVERPDGSNFTLKIRSTKLEDSAMYFCASMTIGANYGYTFGSGTRLTVV.

This chain connects TRBV11-3 to TRBJ1-1, with D unresolved. Germline V CDR1 and CDR2: SGHNT, YENEEA. CDR3 length: 13 amino acids. Deletions cut 5 bases from V and 4 bases from J, with 11 bases between. In nucleotides, the CDR3 is TGTGCCAGCAGCGCCCAGATGAGCACTGAAGCTTTCTTT. Amino acids: CASSAQMSTEAFF. Looking up the rest from reference TRBV11-3 and TRBJ1-1 gives the full variable domain: EAGVVQSPRYKIIEKKQPVAFWCNPISGHNTLYWYLQNLGQGPELLIRYENEEAVDDSQLPKDRFSAERLKGVDSTLKIQPAELGDSAVYLCASSAQMSTEAFFGQGTRLTVV.

The chain has TRBV7-2 and TRBJ1-5; no clear D gene. CDR3 length: 15 residues. V was cut by 1 base and J by 3 bases, with 10 bases left in between. Germline lookup yields CDR1 SGHTA and CDR2 FQGNSA. CDR3 DNA: TGTGCCAGCAGCTTAGATTGGTCACCCAATCAGCCCCAGCATTTT. Translation: CASSLDWSPNQPQHF.

The chain is built from TRBV28 and TRBJ2-7, with D possibly matching TRBD2 (7 bases). CDR1 is MDHEN and CDR2 is SYDVKM in the germline V gene. The CDR3 contains 16 residues. Trimming left V 4 bases short and J 3 bases short, with 19 bases between. This chain's CDR3 is CASSSGTTDSSYEQYV. The CDR3 coding sequence is TGTGCCAGCAGTTCTGGGACTACGGACAGTAGCTACGAGCAGTACGTC.

This chain joins TRBV5-1 and TRBJ1-1; 7 nucleotides match TRBD1. The CDR3 sequence is 15 residues long. Germline-derived CDR1 and CDR2 are SGHRS and YFSETQ. Trimming removed 4 bases from V and 3 bases from J; junction bases left unmatched: 9. CDR3 residues: CASSLSGGTDTEAFF. The CDR3 region has the DNA TGCGCCAGCAGCCTATCAGGGGGTACAGACACTGAAGCTTTCTTT.

The chain has TRBV6-1 and TRBJ2-1; the D is unclear. The CDR3 extends over 16 amino acids. The V gene lost 4 bases and the J gene lost 0 bases, with 13 bases spanning the gap. Germline CDR1 MNHNS, CDR2 SASEGT. The CDR3 loop reads CASSGRTPISYNEQFF. CDR3 sequence (DNA): TGTGCCAGCAGTGGGCGGACCCCGATCTCCTACAATGAGCAGTTCTTC.

The V gene is TRBV27, the J gene TRBJ1-3; TRBD1 agrees at 7 bases. The CDR3 runs to 15 residues. V lost 5 bases, J lost 2 bases, and 6 bases stayed unmatched. CDR1 and CDR2 (germline): MNHEY, SMNVEV (reference sequence). CDR3 sequence reads: CASSLTGEPGNTIYF. CDR3 DNA sequence: TGTGCCAGCAGTCTAACAGGGGAACCTGGAAACACCATATATTTT.

The chain has TRBV4-1 and TRBJ1-3; D is unresolved. Trimming pared 3 bases from V and 2 bases from J, leaving 8 bases between. The CDR3 runs 14 residues. Germline V CDR1 and CDR2: MGHRA, YSYEKL. The CDR3 protein is CASSHPATGNTIYF. Here the CDR3 DNA reads TGCGCCAGCAGCCACCCTGCAACTGGAAACACCATATATTTT.

V is TRBV5-5 and J is TRBJ2-1; TRBD1 agrees at 7 bases. The CDR3 is 16 residues long. With 0 bases clipped from V and 3 bases from J, the junction kept 6 bases outside the gene matches. From germline, CDR1 is SGHKS and CDR2 YYEKEE (reference sequence). The CDR3 loop is CASSLVVTGHYNEQFF. CDR3 coding DNA: TGTGCCAGCAGCTTGGTGGTGACAGGGCACTACAATGAGCAGTTCTTC.

The chain employs TRBV5-4 and TRBJ2-5; possibly TRBD1 or TRBD2 for D (5 bases each). Trimming took off 5 bases at V and 1 base at J, with 15 bases between the two ends. The CDR3 length is 15 residues. Germline V gives CDR1 SGHNT, CDR2 YYREEE (reference sequence). Here the CDR3 reads CASSSGTQIQETQYF. The CDR3 region has the DNA TGTGCCAGCAGTTCCGGGACCCAGATCCAAGAGACCCAGTACTTC.

The V and J genes are TRBV24-1 and TRBJ2-1; D call uncertain. The germline V gene encodes CDR1 KGHDR and CDR2 SFDVKD. The CDR3 is made up of 11 amino acids. V shed 1 base and J shed 15 bases, with 9 bases lying between them. The DNA for the CDR3 is TGTGCCACCAGTGATTTAAACTGCCGGTTCTTC. This translates into CATSDLNCRFF.

The chain combines TRBV7-8 with TRBJ2-7; possible D gene TRBD1, 6 bases. The CDR3 spans 13 residues. CDR1 is SGHVS, CDR2 FQNEAQ, per germline. V was clipped by 5 bases and J by 3 bases, with 11 bases between them. The CDR3, as DNA: TGTGCCAGCAGCCCAGGGGAACACTACGAGCAGTACGTC. This translates into CASSPGEHYEQYV.

The chain joins TRBV18 to TRBJ1-1; tentative D call: TRBD1 (6 bases). The V gene's germline CDR1 is KGHSH and CDR2 LQKENI. Trimming removed 2 bases from V and 1 base from J, with 11 bases in between. The length of the CDR3 is 15 residues. The CDR3 DNA is TGTGCCAGCTCACCAATCGGGGGCGGGAACACTGAAGCTTTCTTT. Amino acids: CASSPIGGGNTEAFF.